Each of the 12 T cell receptor beta chains below was sequenced from the same sample in a study of memory CD4+ T cells and cytomegalovirus serostatus. Data came from immunoSEQ multiplex PCR; TCRdb stores just in-frame clones and leaves some out. The table shows some 52,000 clones, with 80% to 85% occurring only once. The sort gate was single viable CD3+CD4+CD8-CD45RO+ cells for memory CD4+ T cells. Source material: memory CD4+ T cells from blood. The source is an adult in good health and CMV-seropositive.

The rearrangement uses TRBV15 and TRBJ1-1; tentative D call: TRBD1 (6 bases). There are 14 residues in the CDR3. The V end lost 3 bases, the J end lost 14 bases, and 22 bases lay between the germline ends. CDR1 and CDR2 from the germline V gene are LNHNV and YYDKDF (reference sequence). In nucleotides, the CDR3 is TGTGCCACCAGCAGTTTCCGGACAGCCCCATTAGAATTCTTT. As protein: CATSSFRTAPLEFF.

This chain joins TRBV19 and TRBJ2-1; 9 positions match TRBD1. This CDR3 comprises 17 residues. The germline gives CDR1 LNHDA, CDR2 SQIVND (reference sequence). The trim removed 4 bases at V and 5 bases at J, leaving 12 bases unmatched. The DNA for the CDR3 is TGTGCCAGTAGTAGGGGGAGGACAGGGGAAGGGGACAATGAGCAGTTCTTC. Encoded protein: CASSRGRTGEGDNEQFF.

V is TRBV18 and J is TRBJ1-4; tentative D call: TRBD1 (6 bases). Germline V lookup: CDR1 KGHSH, CDR2 LQKENI. V lost 2 bases and J 0 bases, leaving 13 bases between the germline ends. The CDR3 has 17 amino acids. The CDR3 loop is CASSPWSRGTTNEKLFF. DNA for the CDR3: TGTGCCAGCTCACCATGGTCGAGGGGGACAACTAATGAAAAACTGTTTTTT.

The chain joins TRBV9 to TRBJ2-5; 15 bases are a match to TRBD2. CDR3 size: 18 residues. Germline CDR1 SGDLS, CDR2 YYNGEE. With V trimmed by 4 bases and J by 0 bases, 7 bases remained unmatched. The CDR3 bases are TGTGCCAGCAGCCCCGGGACTAGCGGGGGGTGGTACCAAGAGACCCAGTACTTC. It specifies CASSPGTSGGWYQETQYF.

The V gene is TRBV29-1, the J gene TRBJ2-2; D call uncertain. Germline V gene data show CDR1 as SQVTM and CDR2 as ANQGSEA. V was cut by 7 bases and J by 4 bases, with 13 bases left in between. This CDR3 is 13 amino acids long. CDR3 DNA: TGCAGCGCCGTCCAGAGTATCACCGGGGAGCTGTTTTTT. Amino acids: CSAVQSITGELFF.

The genes are TRBV27 and TRBJ1-6; 8 nucleotides line up with TRBD1. The length of the CDR3 is 18 residues. After removal of 8 bases from V and 6 bases from J, the junction contained 18 bases not matched to a gene. Germline V CDR1 and CDR2: MNHEY, SMNVEV (reference sequence). This chain's CDR3 is CASAERSQGARGNSPLHF. The DNA for the CDR3 is TGTGCCAGCGCCGAACGGTCGCAGGGGGCAAGGGGTAATTCACCCCTCCACTTT.

The chain carries TRBV18 and TRBJ1-5; the D gene is possibly TRBD1 (6 bases). With 6 bases removed from V and 0 bases from J, the gap between germline ends came to 18 bases. Germline V gene lookup returns CDR1 KGHSH and CDR2 LQKENI. CDR3 length: 17 residues. CDR3 sequence (DNA): TGTGCCAGCTCCCCCTCCGGGGGGGCCTATAGCAATCAGCCCCAGCATTTT. The encoded protein is CASSPSGGAYSNQPQHF.

In this sample, this clone turned up a few times. In DNA form, the CDR3 reads TGTGCCAGTAGTTACTCATACACAGATACGCAGTATTTT. Amino acids: CASSYSYTDTQYF. The chain carries TRBV19 and TRBJ2-3; D is unclear. The CDR3 has 13 residues. CDR1 LNHDA and CDR2 SQIVND come from the germline V gene (reference sequence). Trimming removed 5 bases from V and 2 bases from J, with 8 bases in between.

The chain carries TRBV28 and TRBJ1-2, with D possibly TRBD1 on 6 matching bases. Germline V gene data show CDR1 as MDHEN and CDR2 as SYDVKM. The V gene lost 5 bases and the J gene lost 4 bases, with 8 bases spanning the gap. CDR3 length: 12 residues. The chain's CDR3 is CASSGQTYGYTF. The CDR3 DNA reads as TGTGCCAGCAGTGGACAGACCTATGGCTACACCTTC.

This clone was found once. The V call is TRBV30, the J call TRBJ1-1, with 9 nucleotides matching TRBD1. Trimming cost V 5 bases and J 6 bases; bases outside gene matches: 4. Germline V gene data show CDR1 as GTSNPN and CDR2 as SVGIG (reference sequence). The CDR3 extends over 12 amino acids. The CDR3 sequence: CAWLRQGAEAFF. The CDR3 bases are TGTGCCTGGCTCAGACAGGGGGCTGAAGCTTTCTTT. The full variable domain, completed using reference TRBV30 and TRBJ1-1, is SQTIHQWPATLVQPVGSPLSLECTVEGTSNPNLYWYRQAAGRGLQLLFYSVGIGQISSEVPQNLSASRPQDRQFILSSKKLLLSDSGFYLCAWLRQGAEAFFGQGTRLTVV.

This clone appeared a few times. The chain carries TRBV6-5 and TRBJ2-1; 11 bases align to TRBD2. V shed 4 bases, J shed 9 bases, and the junction held 8 bases outside the gene matches. The germline V gene encodes CDR1 MNHEY and CDR2 SVGAGI. This CDR3 is 15 amino acids long. The CDR3 sequence is CASSSRLAGNSEQFF. CDR3 DNA sequence: TGTGCCAGCAGTTCAAGACTAGCGGGAAACAGTGAGCAGTTCTTC.

This clone has a single count. J is TRBJ2-1 and V is TRBV11-3; D gene unclear. Trimming cost V 1 base and J 2 bases, with 6 bases left between them. This CDR3 region has 14 residues. CDR1 and CDR2 (germline): SGHNT, YENEEA. For the CDR3, the DNA is TGTGCCAGCAGCTTAGGCCCTACCTACAATGAGCAGTTCTTC. It translates to CASSLGPTYNEQFF.